This T cell receptor (beta chain) originates from a study of identical twins. For this clonotype: The junction does not match germline at one end; this may be a read error.

Per the germline V gene, CDR1 is SSHAT and CDR2 is FNYEAQ (reference sequence). CDR3 length: 14 amino acids. One entry per CDR3 protein results from TCRdb running MiXCR on the 5' RACE reads. The table includes 690,000 or so distinct CDR3 sequences, 8.6% detected once. These data are also associated with another study on yellow fever vaccine responses in identical twins.

The sample was PBMCs. The chain employs TRBV7-7 and TRBJ2-5; possibly TRBD2 for D (6 bases). This sequence originates from a woman aged 18-30 years in good health. CDR3 in amino acids: CASSLRGNGQTQYF. In DNA, the CDR3 is TGTGCTAGCAGCTTACGCGGGAATGGGCAGACCCAGTACTTC.